Sequencing of this T cell receptor (beta chain) was carried out in a study of radiation and T cells in renal cell carcinoma. Study results and limitations: In nephrectomy-only tumors, top 100 clonotypes averaged 43%, versus around 54% irradiated.

This CDR3 contains 15 residues. Germline trimming cut 0 bases from V and 4 bases from J; bases unmatched to any gene: 2. In germline, CDR1 is SGDLS, CDR2 YYNGEE. The sample's treatment: 15 Gy SBRT to primary tumor, nephrectomy 4 weeks later. Repertoires were generated with immunoSEQ multiplex PCR, while TCRdb's copy carries only in-frame clones and drops some. This table holds 10,000 to 15,000 clones, around 30% found once. Notes on this clone: Its antigen is unknown.

This clonotype was sampled from a man in his 60s with renal cell carcinoma. The genes are TRBV9 and TRBJ2-2, with TRBD2 identical over 8 bases. The input for sequencing was tumor tissue, taken from a patient whose treatment included radiotherapy and nephrectomy. The CDR3 spells CASSVDGRATGELFF. CDR3 DNA: TGTGCCAGCAGCGTAGACGGGAGGGCCACCGGGGAGCTGTTTTTT.